This entry lists 27 T cell receptor beta chains sequenced from one sample in a study of identifying expanded T cells in peripheral blood. The data were produced by immunoSEQ multiplex PCR, yet TCRdb's version contains in-frame clones alone and is incomplete. The sample has about 82,000 clones; about 90% are singletons. What was sequenced was blood. The receptors derive from a person aged 18 to 70 in good health.

The chain has TRBV7-9 and TRBJ1-5; D unclear. Germline V gene sequence: CDR1 SEHNR, CDR2 FQNEAQ (reference sequence). CDR3 length equals 16 residues. Trimming left V 1 base short and J 0 bases short, with 10 bases between. As DNA, the CDR3 is TGTGCCAGCAGCTTAGGGTCGTCGGGTAGCAATCAGCCCCAGCATTTT. Its translation: CASSLGSSGSNQPQHF.

J is TRBJ2-2 and V is TRBV7-2; 9 nucleotides line up with TRBD1. The CDR3 covers 14 residues. Germline lookup yields CDR1 SGHTA and CDR2 FQGNSA. V was pared by 4 bases and J by 6 bases, with 3 bases of the junction left unmatched. CDR3 protein: CASSWDRVSGELFF. DNA for the CDR3: TGTGCCAGCAGCTGGGACAGGGTTTCCGGGGAGCTGTTTTTT.

The chain has TRBV6-4 and TRBJ2-1, with 12 nucleotides matching TRBD2. The CDR3 consists of 14 residues. Germline CDR1 MRHNA, CDR2 SNTAGT. V gave up 4 bases and J gave up 9 bases; unmatched junction bases: 4. The CDR3 spells CASSGLAGVGEQFF. The CDR3 nucleotides are TGTGCCAGCAGTGGACTAGCGGGAGTAGGTGAGCAGTTCTTC.

V and J are TRBV6-6 and TRBJ2-5; TRBD2 might be the D (6 bases). CDR3 size: 13 residues. Germline V gene lookup returns CDR1 MNHNY and CDR2 SVGAGI (reference sequence). V dropped 6 bases and J dropped 4 bases, with 12 bases sitting between them. CDR3 region: CASRSSVPETQYF. The CDR3 DNA follows: TGTGCCAGCAGGTCTAGCGTCCCAGAGACCCAGTACTTC.

The chain is built from TRBV30 and TRBJ2-3, with D possibly TRBD2 on 5 matching bases. V was clipped by 5 bases and J by 8 bases, with 8 bases between them. The CDR3 is 10 residues long. CDR1 GTSNPN and CDR2 SVGIG come from the germline V gene (reference sequence). The CDR3 coding sequence is TGTGCCTGGGACCGGGGTACGCAGTATTTT. It is translated as CAWDRGTQYF. Together with reference TRBV30 and TRBJ2-3, the CDR3 gives the full variable domain: SQTIHQWPATLVQPVGSPLSLECTVEGTSNPNLYWYRQAAGRGLQLLFYSVGIGQISSEVPQNLSASRPQDRQFILSSKKLLLSDSGFYLCAWDRGTQYFGPGTRLTVL.

The chain couples TRBV11-3 to TRBJ1-2; 8 bases match TRBD1. This CDR3 contains 18 residues. Germline-derived CDR1 and CDR2 are SGHNT and YENEEA. The ends lost 4 bases at V and 5 bases at J; junction bases unmatched: 18. CDR3 sequence: CASSSIGGTGGYSYGYTF. CDR3 in DNA: TGTGCCAGCAGCTCAATCGGGGGGACAGGAGGCTATTCTTATGGCTACACCTTC.

V usage is TRBV9 and J usage is TRBJ2-5, with a weak D call TRBD1 (6 bases). The length of the CDR3 is 14 residues. V lost 0 bases and J lost 1, with 7 bases in between. Germline V CDR1 and CDR2: SGDLS, YYNGEE. The CDR3 DNA follows: TGTGCCAGCAGCGTAGGGGGGCCCCAAGAGACCCAGTACTTC. Amino acid sequence: CASSVGGPQETQYF. The full variable domain, in which reference TRBV9 and TRBJ2-5 provide the parts outside the CDR3, is DSGVTQTPKHLITATGQRVTLRCSPRSGDLSVYWYQQSLDQGLQFLIQYYNGEERAKGNILERFSAQQFPDLHSELNLSSLELGDSALYFCASSVGGPQETQYFGPGTRLLVL.

The V and J genes are TRBV7-8 and TRBJ1-3; D is undetermined. CDR1 and CDR2 (germline): SGHVS, FQNEAQ. There are 15 residues in the CDR3. Trimming shortened V by 1 base and J by 0 bases, and 7 bases separated the two germline ends. The CDR3 loop reads CASSLGHNSGNTIYF. The CDR3 DNA sequence: TGTGCCAGCAGCTTAGGACACAACTCTGGAAACACCATATATTTT. Using reference TRBV7-8 and TRBJ1-3 for the parts outside the CDR3, the full variable domain is GAGVSQSPRYKVAKRGQDVALRCDPISGHVSLFWYQQALGQGPEFLTYFQNEAQLDKSGLPSDRFFAERPEGSVSTLKIQRTQQEDSAVYLCASSLGHNSGNTIYFGEGSWLTVV.

This chain connects TRBV7-9 to TRBJ2-1; D may be TRBD1 or TRBD2 (5 bases each). CDR3 length: 14 amino acids. Trimming shortened V by 4 bases and J by 4 bases, and 11 bases separated the two germline ends. Germline values: CDR1 SEHNR, CDR2 FQNEAQ (reference sequence). As DNA, the CDR3 is TGTGCCAGCAGCTCTCGGGACGTGTACAATGAGCAGTTCTTC. Its protein is CASSSRDVYNEQFF.

CDR3 loop: CSGWDSQETQYF. CDR3 in DNA: TGCAGCGGATGGGACAGCCAAGAGACCCAGTACTTC. The rearrangement uses TRBV29-1 and TRBJ2-5; TRBD1 agrees at 7 bases. Per the germline V gene, CDR1 is SQVTM and CDR2 is ANQGSEA. The CDR3 runs 12 residues. Losses at the gene ends were 7 bases for V and 1 base for J; bases not matched to a gene: 3. Based on the CDR3 plus reference TRBV29-1 and TRBJ2-5, the full variable domain is SAVISQKPSRDICQRGTSLTIQCQVDSQVTMMFWYRQQPGQSLTLIATANQGSEATYESGFVIDKFPISRPNLTFSTLTVSNMSPEDSSIYLCSGWDSQETQYFGPGTRLLVL.

V usage is TRBV18 and J usage is TRBJ1-2, with D possibly TRBD1 on 6 matching bases. Germline assignment: CDR1 KGHSH and CDR2 LQKENI. This CDR3 has 17 amino acids. V was trimmed by 2 bases and J by 3 bases, leaving 19 bases between them. The CDR3 region has the DNA TGTGCCAGCTCACCAAACGGCGGGGACACCTTTTACTATGGCTACACCTTC. This gives the protein CASSPNGGDTFYYGYTF.

The gene calls are TRBV29-1 and TRBJ1-2; 7 bases fit TRBD1. The CDR3 runs 16 residues. Germline V gives CDR1 SQVTM, CDR2 ANQGSEA. V was clipped by 4 bases and J by 0 bases; unmatched bases: 11. The CDR3 region has the DNA TGCAGCGTTGGGGGTAGACAGGGCTCAGCTAACTATGGCTACACCTTC. This translates into CSVGGRQGSANYGYTF.

The rearrangement uses TRBV4-2 and TRBJ1-1, with unresolved D. The germline V gene has CDR1 LGHNA and CDR2 YNFKEQ. Trimming left V 2 bases short and J 4 bases short, with 11 bases between. This CDR3 has 14 amino acids. CDR3 residues: CASSQPGPITEAFF. The CDR3 nucleotides read TGTGCCAGCAGCCAACCCGGGCCTATCACTGAAGCTTTCTTT.

The rearrangement joins TRBV5-1 to TRBJ1-2; no reliable D call. Germline CDR1 and CDR2: SGHRS and YFSETQ. Trimming shortened V by 4 bases and J by 2 bases, and 9 bases separated the two germline ends. This CDR3 contains 13 residues. The DNA of the CDR3 is TGCGCCAGCAGCCCCGGTTCCAACTATGGCTACACCTTC. It translates to CASSPGSNYGYTF.

The genes are TRBV29-1 and TRBJ1-1, with TRBD1 matching 8 bases. Losses at the gene ends were 5 bases for V and 4 bases for J; bases not matched to a gene: 12. Germline loops: CDR1 SQVTM, CDR2 ANQGSEA. This CDR3 comprises 15 residues. The CDR3 protein is CSVLFLGQGGTEAFF. CDR3 nucleotide sequence: TGCAGCGTTCTATTTTTAGGACAGGGAGGCACTGAAGCTTTCTTT.

CDR3 bases: TGTGCCAGCAGCTTGCTAGCGGGAGGTGGAAATGAGCAGTTCTTC. Translating gives CASSLLAGGGNEQFF. This chain uses TRBV7-6 with TRBJ2-1; the match to TRBD2 covers 11 bases. This CDR3 spans 15 amino acids. Losses at the gene ends were 3 bases for V and 7 bases for J; bases not matched to a gene: 5. In germline, CDR1 is SGHVS, CDR2 FNYEAQ.

This chain links TRBV30 with TRBJ2-7, with 9 bases matching TRBD2. V shed 0 bases, J shed 6 bases, and the junction held 12 bases outside the gene matches. Germline CDR1 reads GTSNPN; CDR2 reads SVGIG (reference sequence). CDR3 length: 16 residues. CDR3 nucleotides: TGTGCCTGGAGTGTCCCGGGTGGCGGGGGGGCCGCCGAGCAGTACTTC. It translates to CAWSVPGGGGAAEQYF.

This chain joins TRBV6-5 and TRBJ1-2; D unclear. Germline assignment: CDR1 MNHEY and CDR2 SVGAGI. V was shortened by 6 bases and J by 3 bases, with 11 bases between the two germline ends. The CDR3 length is 13 residues. The CDR3 reads CASSRPGDYGYTF. The CDR3 nucleotides read TGTGCCAGCAGCCGGCCTGGGGACTATGGCTACACCTTC.

The J gene is TRBJ2-2, the V gene TRBV19; 10 bases agree with TRBD1. The CDR3 is 15 residues long. Germline CDR1 LNHDA, CDR2 SQIVND (reference sequence). J was trimmed by 4 bases and V by 10 bases; bases with no gene match: 9. Here the CDR3 DNA reads TGTGCCACTTCAACCGGGACAGGGGCCACCGGGGAGCTGTTTTTT. Its translation: CATSTGTGATGELFF.

The V gene is TRBV5-1, the J gene TRBJ2-7; D may be TRBD2 (5 bases). Per germline, CDR1 SGHRS and CDR2 YFSETQ. Trimming left V 0 bases short and J 7 bases short, with 11 bases between. This CDR3 has 13 residues. CDR3 sequence: CASSLELREEQYF. The CDR3 bases are TGCGCCAGCAGCTTGGAATTACGGGAAGAGCAGTACTTC. The entire variable domain, with the rest obtained from reference TRBV5-1 and TRBJ2-7, is as follows: KAGVTQTPRYLIKTRGQQVTLSCSPISGHRSVSWYQQTPGQGLQFLFEYFSETQRNKGNFPGRFSGRQFSNSRSEMNVSTLELGDSALYLCASSLELREEQYFGPGTRLTVT.

The chain combines TRBV7-2 with TRBJ1-2; a weak D match, TRBD1 (5 bases). The CDR3 totals 14 residues. The V end was cut by 5 bases, the J end by 8 bases, with 18 bases between. The germline V gene has CDR1 SGHTA and CDR2 FQGNSA. The DNA of the CDR3 is TGTGCCAGCAGCCAAGAGGGGCGATACTCCGGCTACACCTTC. This encodes CASSQEGRYSGYTF.

The chain combines TRBV10-1 with TRBJ1-1, with D maybe TRBD1 (6 bases). Trimming took 6 bases from V and 0 from J, leaving 11 bases between them. Germline V gene data show CDR1 as WNHNN and CDR2 as SYGVQD (reference sequence). This CDR3 is built from 14 residues. CDR3 sequence (DNA): TGCGCCAGCAGACCAGGGGTAATGAACACTGAAGCTTTCTTT. Protein: CASRPGVMNTEAFF.

The sample holds one count of this clone. The chain is built from TRBV5-1 and TRBJ2-1; TRBD1 might be the D (5 bases). Germline CDR1 is SGHRS and CDR2 is YFSETQ. The CDR3 loop spans 14 amino acids. V was cut by 5 bases and J by 3 bases, with 12 bases left in between. The CDR3: CASSWGDLYNEQFF. The CDR3 coding sequence is TGCGCCAGCAGTTGGGGCGACCTCTACAATGAGCAGTTCTTC.

The V and J genes are TRBV6-5 and TRBJ1-1, with unresolved D. The CDR3 has 14 amino acids. Germline V gene lookup returns CDR1 MNHEY and CDR2 SVGAGI. Trimming removed 9 bases at V and 0 bases at J, with 14 bases between. This CDR3 reads CASTPNALNTEAFF. DNA for the CDR3: TGTGCCAGTACACCTAATGCCTTGAACACTGAAGCTTTCTTT.

The chain combines TRBV6-1 with TRBJ2-3; D is uncertain. The germline gives CDR1 MNHNS, CDR2 SASEGT. The CDR3 consists of 15 residues. V lost 7 bases and J lost 2, with 16 bases in between. CDR3 nucleotide sequence: TGTGCCAGCATCTCCAAGGGTTCCTCCACAGATACGCAGTATTTT. Its translation: CASISKGSSTDTQYF.

CDR3 nucleotides: TGTGCCAGCAGCCAAGATCTAAGCTCTCAACAGGGAGGCGGACATGGCTACACCTTC. Its protein product is CASSQDLSSQQGGGHGYTF. The chain links TRBV4-2 to TRBJ1-2; maybe TRBD1 (6 bases). The CDR3 totals 19 residues. The V end was cut by 0 bases, the J end by 6 bases, with 26 bases between. Germline values: CDR1 LGHNA, CDR2 YNFKEQ.

The V and J genes are TRBV4-2 and TRBJ2-3, with D possibly matching TRBD1 (6 bases). CDR1 is LGHNA and CDR2 is YNFKEQ in the germline V gene. Trimming removed 0 bases from V and 2 bases from J, with 21 bases in between. The CDR3 length is 19 residues. CDR3 amino acids: CASSQDGSRLQGITDTQYF. In DNA, the CDR3 is TGTGCCAGCAGCCAAGATGGTAGTCGTTTACAGGGCATCACAGATACGCAGTATTTT.